These 28 T cell receptor beta chains were sequenced from one sample in a study of blood T cell repertoires in COVID-19. Sequencing was performed with immunoSEQ multiplex PCR; in TCRdb, only in-frame clones are kept and a portion is missing. The table has 75,000 to 100,000 clones, over 70% seen once. The sequenced sample consisted of peripheral blood. These receptors all stem from a woman over 75 with acute or convalescent COVID-19.

The chain couples TRBV6-5 to TRBJ1-2; 9 nucleotides agree with TRBD1. The CDR3 consists of 13 residues. The V gene end was trimmed by 4 bases and the J gene end by 8 bases; junction bases not matched to a gene: 5. Germline CDR1 reads MNHEY; CDR2 reads SVGAGI. The CDR3 region is CASSLQGAVGYTF. CDR3 nucleotide sequence: TGTGCCAGCAGTTTACAGGGGGCGGTCGGCTACACCTTC.

Only one count was recorded for this clone. The chain joins TRBV28 to TRBJ2-7, with TRBD2 identical over 10 bases. Germline lookup yields CDR1 MDHEN and CDR2 SYDVKM. CDR3 size: 15 residues. V was pared by 8 bases and J by 2 bases, with 9 bases of the junction left unmatched. Here the CDR3 DNA reads TGTGCCAGCTGGGGGGGACTAGCGTTAACCTACGAGCAGTACTTC. Translated: CASWGGLALTYEQYF.

The V call is TRBV3-1 (or the pseudogene TRBV3-2), the J call TRBJ1-1, with D hard to call. The CDR3 has 13 residues. Germline-derived CDR1 and CDR2 are LGHDT and YNNKEL (reference sequence). V lost 2 bases and J 1 base, leaving 5 bases between the germline ends. CDR3 loop: CASSQPQNTEAFF. CDR3 nucleotide sequence: TGTGCCAGCAGCCAACCCCAGAACACTGAAGCTTTCTTT.

This chain connects TRBV11-2 to TRBJ1-1, with 12 bases that match TRBD1. CDR3 length: 14 amino acids. V was pared by 3 bases and J by 12 bases, with 8 bases of the junction left unmatched. Germline assignment: CDR1 SGHAT and CDR2 FQNNGV. Written as DNA, the CDR3 is TGTGCCAGCAGCTTGCACCCGGGACAGGGGGCGTCTTTCTTT. Its protein is CASSLHPGQGASFF.

The chain joins TRBV12-3 or TRBV12-4 to TRBJ1-2; D is perhaps TRBD1 (5 bases). The CDR3 extends over 12 amino acids. With 7 bases removed from V and 3 bases from J, the gap between germline ends came to 9 bases. Here the CDR3 reads CASTPRDYGYTF. As DNA, the CDR3 is TGTGCCAGCACTCCCAGGGACTATGGCTACACCTTC.

V is TRBV29-1 and J is TRBJ2-1; D is unresolved. CDR3 length: 12 amino acids. V gave up 7 bases and J gave up 0 bases, with 7 bases separating them. Germline-derived CDR1 and CDR2 are SQVTM and ANQGSEA. The CDR3 DNA is TGCAGCGCCATGAGCTCCTACAATGAGCAGTTCTTC. It is translated as CSAMSSYNEQFF.

V is TRBV7-2 and J is TRBJ2-3, with a tentative D call TRBD2 (6 bases). Germline V gene data show CDR1 as SGHTA and CDR2 as FQGNSA. This CDR3 spans 15 amino acids. Trimming took off 3 bases at V and 0 bases at J, with 10 bases between the two ends. CDR3 residues: CASSLGTPSTDTQYF. The CDR3 nucleotides read TGTGCCAGCAGCTTGGGGACTCCCAGCACAGATACGCAGTATTTT.

The V gene is TRBV27, the J gene TRBJ2-7; a possible D gene is TRBD1 (5 bases). V lost 3 bases to trimming and J lost 2 bases, with 11 bases between them. Germline V gene sequence: CDR1 MNHEY, CDR2 SMNVEV (reference sequence). This CDR3 is built from 14 residues. The DNA of the CDR3 is TGTGCCAGCAGTTTTAAGGGGAACCCCTACGAGCAGTACTTC. Its translation: CASSFKGNPYEQYF.

The chain combines TRBV9 with TRBJ2-7, with a possible D match to TRBD2 (6 bases). Germline CDR1 is SGDLS and CDR2 is YYNGEE. The CDR3 consists of 14 residues. Between the trimmed V and J ends, which lost 0 bases and 4 bases, there was a span of 11 bases. The DNA for the CDR3 is TGTGCCAGCAGCGTAGGGCGGACTACGTACGAGCAGTACTTC. It encodes CASSVGRTTYEQYF.

This chain uses TRBV18 with TRBJ2-5; 9 bases are shared with TRBD1. The CDR3 runs to 16 residues. J lost 0 bases, V lost 0 bases, and 2 bases had no gene match. From germline, CDR1 is KGHSH and CDR2 LQKENI. The CDR3 DNA follows: TGTGCCAGCTCACCACCGGGACAGGGCTACCAAGAGACCCAGTACTTC. This gives the protein CASSPPGQGYQETQYF.

The V gene is TRBV11-2, the J gene TRBJ1-1; D gene uncertain. Germline assignment: CDR1 SGHAT and CDR2 FQNNGV. V was clipped by 3 bases and J by 1 base, with 9 bases between them. This CDR3 contains 14 residues. CDR3 residues: CASSFSTGNTEAFF. CDR3 nucleotide sequence: TGTGCCAGCAGCTTTAGTACGGGGAACACTGAAGCTTTCTTT.

The rearrangement joins TRBV19 to TRBJ1-3; tentative D call: TRBD1 (6 bases). Germline V CDR1 and CDR2: LNHDA, SQIVND (reference sequence). The CDR3 is 16 residues long. Trimming pared 3 bases from V and 0 bases from J, leaving 12 bases between. CDR3 region: CASSIPGQISGNTIYF. The CDR3 DNA reads as TGTGCCAGTAGTATTCCCGGACAGATCTCTGGAAACACCATATATTTT. Full variable domain (rest looked up from reference TRBV19 and TRBJ1-3): DGGITQSPKYLFRKEGQNVTLSCEQNLNHDAMYWYRQDPGQGLRLIYYSQIVNDFQKGDIAEGYSVSREKKESFPLTVTSAQKNPTAFYLCASSIPGQISGNTIYFGEGSWLTVV.

This clone was picked up many times. A read error may account for a junction end that differs from germline. The J gene is TRBJ1-3, the V gene TRBV7-7; weak D call: TRBD1 (5 bases). Germline-derived CDR1 and CDR2 are SSHAT and FNYEAQ (reference sequence). This CDR3 has 19 residues. The CDR3 nucleotides are TGTGCTAGCAGCCTCTCAATCCGGGACTTATACCCCTCTGGAAACACCATATATTTT. Its translation is CASSLSIRDLYPSGNTIYF. Drawing the rest from reference TRBV7-7 and TRBJ1-3, the complete variable domain is GAGVSQSPRYKVTKRGQDVTLRCDPISSHATLYWYQQALGQGPEFLTYFNYEAQPDKSGLPSDRFSAERPEGSISTLTIQRTEQRDSAMYRCASSLSIRDLYPSGNTIYFGEGSWLTVV.

The V gene is TRBV6-1, the J gene TRBJ2-7, with 8 bases identical to TRBD1. Germline values: CDR1 MNHNS, CDR2 SASEGT. V lost 4 bases and J lost 1; bases outside the gene matches: 9. The CDR3 runs to 16 residues. In DNA, the CDR3 is TGTGCCAGCAGTGCACCGGGACAGGAGAATTCCTACGAGCAGTACTTC. This codes for CASSAPGQENSYEQYF.

This chain uses TRBV27 with TRBJ2-1; 9 nucleotides align to TRBD1. With V trimmed by 4 bases and J by 8 bases, 9 bases remained unmatched. The CDR3 runs 15 residues. The V gene's germline CDR1 is MNHEY and CDR2 SMNVEV (reference sequence). In nucleotides, the CDR3 is TGTGCCAGCAGTTCCGTTGGACAGGGGATATATGAGCAGTTCTTC. Its translation is CASSSVGQGIYEQFF.

The V and J genes are TRBV4-2 and TRBJ2-5, with 12 bases that match TRBD1. CDR1 is LGHNA and CDR2 is YNFKEQ in the germline V gene. The J segment lost 4 bases and the V segment lost 5 bases, leaving 5 bases of the junction unmatched. The CDR3 has 15 amino acids. CDR3 DNA: TGTGCCAGCAGCTCCCGGGACAGGGGGCCAGAGACCCAGTACTTC. Translated: CASSSRDRGPETQYF.

The chain combines TRBV7-9 with TRBJ2-1, with D possibly being TRBD1 (6 bases). V lost 7 bases and J 5 bases, leaving 15 bases between the germline ends. The CDR3 loop spans 14 amino acids. Looked up from germline, CDR1 is SEHNR and CDR2 is FQNEAQ (reference sequence). The CDR3 loop reads CASTAQGIHNEQFF. For the CDR3, the DNA is TGTGCCAGCACCGCACAGGGAATACACAATGAGCAGTTCTTC.

This clone has more than one count but fewer than ten. The rearrangement links TRBV12-3 or TRBV12-4 to TRBJ2-3; no firm D call. V was trimmed by 6 bases and J by 2 bases, leaving 3 bases between them. The CDR3 contains 11 residues. CDR3 region: CASSLTDTQYF. CDR3 coding DNA: TGTGCCAGCAGCCTCACAGATACGCAGTATTTT.

This rearrangement joins TRBV2 to TRBJ2-5, with 10 positions matching TRBD2. After removal of 8 bases from V and 4 bases from J, the junction contained 7 bases not matched to a gene. Germline V gene lookup returns CDR1 SNHLY and CDR2 FYNNEI. CDR3 length: 14 residues. The CDR3: CASSALAGLETQYF. The CDR3 DNA reads as TGTGCCAGCTCAGCACTAGCGGGATTAGAGACCCAGTACTTC.

The V call is TRBV11-2, the J call TRBJ2-1; TRBD2 aligns across 7 bases. Germline V gene sequence: CDR1 SGHAT, CDR2 FQNNGV. Trimming cost V 1 base and J 15 bases; bases outside gene matches: 6. This CDR3 region has 12 residues. The CDR3: CASSLAGGSLFF. CDR3 nucleotide sequence: TGTGCCAGCAGCTTAGCGGGCGGGAGCCTGTTCTTC.

This clone turned up a few times. V usage is TRBV28 and J usage is TRBJ2-3; D might be TRBD2 (6 bases). The CDR3 is 16 amino acids. Trimming shortened V by 7 bases and J by 0 bases, and 17 bases separated the two germline ends. Germline lookup yields CDR1 MDHEN and CDR2 SYDVKM. CDR3 nucleotide sequence: TGTGCCAGCAACGGGAGAGGCGCGGGAAGCACAGATACGCAGTATTTT. Translating it yields CASNGRGAGSTDTQYF.

The chain is built from TRBV7-9 and TRBJ2-1, with D possibly being TRBD1 (6 bases). Germline lookup yields CDR1 SEHNR and CDR2 FQNEAQ (reference sequence). The length of the CDR3 is 15 residues. V shed 5 bases and J shed 4 bases, with 15 bases lying between them. CDR3 coding DNA: TGTGCCAGCAGCCTCCGACAGGCATCATACAATGAGCAGTTCTTC. It yields the protein CASSLRQASYNEQFF.

The chain links TRBV18 to TRBJ1-4, with 10 nucleotides matching TRBD1. The CDR3 has 15 amino acids. CDR1 is KGHSH and CDR2 is LQKENI in the germline V gene. Losses at the gene ends were 4 bases for V and 7 bases for J; bases not matched to a gene: 6. The CDR3 nucleotides read TGTGCCAGCTCACTCCCAGGGACAGGGGCTGAAAAACTGTTTTTT. Amino acids: CASSLPGTGAEKLFF.

CDR3 in amino acids: CASSPGYEQYF. CDR3 nucleotides: TGTGCCAGCAGTCCCGGCTACGAGCAGTACTTC. J is TRBJ2-7 and V is TRBV12-3 or TRBV12-4; no clear D gene. The CDR3 is 11 residues long. The V and J ends lost 5 bases and 3 bases respectively, with 5 bases between them.

This sequence joins TRBV5-1 and TRBJ1-3; 10 bases are a match to TRBD1. CDR3 length: 14 amino acids. Unmatched junction bases numbered 2, after V lost 0 bases and J lost 8 bases. CDR1 is SGHRS and CDR2 is YFSETQ in the germline V gene. The CDR3: CASSLGQGADTIYF. Here the CDR3 DNA reads TGCGCCAGCAGCTTGGGACAGGGGGCCGACACCATATATTTT.

CDR3 in DNA: TGTGCCAGCGTGGACAGCACCTCCTATAATTCACCCCTCCACTTT. This sequence encodes CASVDSTSYNSPLHF. The chain has TRBV7-9 and TRBJ1-6; possible D gene TRBD1, 6 bases. There are 15 residues in the CDR3. Germline V gene lookup returns CDR1 SEHNR and CDR2 FQNEAQ (reference sequence). Deletions cut 8 bases from V and 0 bases from J, with 11 bases between.

This chain connects TRBV3-1 (or the pseudogene TRBV3-2) to TRBJ2-3, with 11 bases aligning to TRBD2. With V trimmed by 7 bases and J by 8 bases, 8 bases remained unmatched. The CDR3 has 14 residues. Germline V gene sequence: CDR1 LGHDT, CDR2 YNNKEL (reference sequence). CDR3 loop: CASKTSGSAVTQYF. The CDR3 DNA follows: TGTGCCAGCAAAACTAGCGGGAGCGCGGTTACGCAGTATTTT.

This clone was counted a few times. J is TRBJ1-2 and V is TRBV27, with 9 bases matching TRBD1. This CDR3 contains 15 residues. Germline CDR1 is MNHEY and CDR2 is SMNVEV (reference sequence). The V segment lost 2 bases and the J segment 4 bases; nucleotides outside the gene matches: 5. The CDR3 spells CASSLKDRGSYGYTF. The CDR3 DNA follows: TGTGCCAGCAGTTTAAAGGACAGGGGAAGCTATGGCTACACCTTC.